This T cell receptor (beta chain) emerged from a study of cytomegalovirus exposure and HLA in healthy donors (TCRdb year 2017). Turning to the overall study: According to an earlier analysis of a few hundred of the donors, some 180 million T cells yielded some 120 million unique TCR beta sequences and 250 to 350 Gb of sequence data. The later analysis used no new phenotypic data to find candidate immune exposures, relying instead on TCR beta sequences and their occurrence across donors. To predict cytomegalovirus infection status, the study brought together high-throughput TCR immunosequencing, statistical association of individual TCRs with disease status, and machine learning. The number of typed donors differed by locus: roughly 629-640 for A, B, C, DRB1 and DQB1; some 500 for DQA1; about 600 for DPA1; and about 450 for DPB1. In an earlier analysis of 500 to 650 of the donors, high-throughput TCR beta sequencing was used to judge whether each TCR beta V gene segment behaved as functional or pseudogenic. A later genetic analysis took genome-wide SNP genotypes for about three fifths of the roughly 700 donors and used that subset as a discovery cohort. Every discovery cohort repertoire had been produced on one sequencing platform. The aim of the study was to test whether cataloging public T cell receptors could identify signatures of past pathogen exposure. Donor age, sex, ethnicity and CMV serostatus were compiled together with the repertoire data. Both class I and class II loci were covered by HLA typing, at four-digit resolution. Approximately 330 gigabases of sequencing data and 75 million to 85 million unique TCR sequences made up an early release that covered 500 to 700 HLA-typed donors. The study used immunosequencing to profile the T cell repertoires of several hundred subjects and linked those repertoires to cytomegalovirus serostatus. A later analysis re-examined previously published TCR beta repertoires from about 700 donors and added high-resolution HLA genotyping to investigate patterns of TCR occurrence. Besides the first cohort of hundreds of subjects, a separate validation cohort made up of 120 different subjects was used. On average, roughly 250,000 unique TCR beta nucleotide sequences were sequenced per donor among 300 to 500 genotyped donors of the cohort, with approximately 18% of those sequences being non-productive. A handful of DR-DQ haplotypes were treated as single units for association and clustering because of strong linkage in the cohort. Among the roughly 400 genotyped donors, roughly 80% belonged to the genetic ancestry cluster associated with self-reported Caucasian donors. Here is what the overall study found, with its caveats: A group of highly shared sequence variants was considered likely to be a technical artifact of the sequencing pipeline. Most TCR sequences were seen in very few donors, while some public TCRs were found in many individuals. According to a later analysis, most CMV-associated TCR beta chains appeared to be HLA-restricted, and the HLA associations seemed to be driven largely by CMV exposure. Correlated functional status among segregating V segments might reflect linkage disequilibrium, but an unknown experimental factor could not be ruled out. The classifier was reported to diagnose cytomegalovirus status with high specificity and sensitivity in both the original cohort and the validation cohort. Specific HLA alleles were associated with over 15,000 TCR beta sequences at a false discovery rate of 0.05 in a later analysis. In a later genetic analysis, fewer N-insertions in productive TCRs were reported among donors in an Asian-associated ancestry cluster than the approximately 630-donor mean. Some IMGT-functional V segments, including TRBV6-2 and TRBV6-3, could not be distinguished by the 87-base-pair reads and were therefore excluded. A later analysis found that HLA-associated TCR beta chains were more clonally expanded and had lower generation probabilities than equally common non-associated chains. An earlier analysis of around 600 of the donors showed that most TCR beta V segments appeared in productive rearrangements either about 87% or about 30% of the time, which broadly matched IMGT annotations. Because some donors lacked HLA typing at each locus, the association tests relied only on the typed subset. When HLA alleles, especially DR and DQ, strongly co-occurred, attributing TCR associations to individual alleles was difficult. The authors suggested that the approach could potentially be generalized to other disease states and immunological phenotypes. Immune exposure information for the cohort was limited to CMV serostatus. The cohort was sequenced for TCR beta chains only, and without alpha or paired-chain data the features that could be detected were limited. A further reported finding was that TCR beta sequences accurately predicted the HLA-A and HLA-B alleles for most subjects in the first cohort. In vitro tests confirmed that a few of the cytomegalovirus-associated TCR beta chains recognize cytomegalovirus antigens. V-gene and J-gene trimming of TCR beta chains was associated with a missense DCLRE1C variant in a later genetic analysis, and the association was replicated in an independent cohort. In the study, 150 to 200 TCR beta chains were listed as associated with cytomegalovirus. The earlier analysis of about 600 of the donors excluded over 15 rarely observed V segments, including chromosome 9 orphons, because counts were too low. The presence/absence analyses assumed that sequencing depth was roughly uniform across donors, and that assumption may not be true. A later analysis found that TCR association rates varied across HLA loci, with DRB1 alleles showing the most associated TCRs and HLA-C alleles the fewest. In a later analysis, several top co-occurrence clusters were reported to appear linked to parvovirus B19, influenza, CMV and Epstein-Barr virus.

The cohort consisted of hundreds of healthy bone marrow donors. All cohort members were sampled while nominally healthy, although unrecorded immune exposures were likely present. The donor was CMV seropositive and belonged to the group of 250 to 350 seropositive cohort members. Every donor gave a peripheral blood sample, and the peripheral blood mononuclear cells from that sample were used for TCR beta sequencing. The Qiagen DNeasy Blood Extraction Kit was used to extract genomic DNA from the blood cell samples. To prepare the library, the immunoSEQ multiplex PCR assay was applied. For the multiplex PCR, a mixture combining 60 forward primers for TCR Vbeta segments and 13 reverse primers for TCR Jbeta segments was used. The CDR3 region of rearranged TCR beta genes was amplified from genomic DNA by a multiplex PCR assay. The amplified TCR beta libraries were sequenced on the Illumina HiSeq System as 87-base-pair reads. As for the authors' bioinformatics: In a later analysis, about 80 million unique TCR beta chains were counted across the approximately 640 repertoires, and roughly 10 million of these chains were shared by at least two donors. Raw reads were error-corrected and collapsed into unique sequences with a nearest-neighbor algorithm that merged closely related sequences to remove PCR and sequencing errors. CDR3 sequences were aligned to IMGT reference sequences to assign V, D and J gene segments. For a sequence to be retained, a match of at least six nucleotides to both a V gene segment and a J gene segment was required. A rearrangement was called productive if the CDR3 had no stop codons and remained in frame with V and J, and every other rearrangement was called non-productive. CDR3 was defined by IMGT convention, running from the second conserved V-encoded cysteine to the conserved J-encoded phenylalanine. Sequences without an unambiguous match to a single V gene segment were excluded from the earlier analysis of a few hundred of the donors. An earlier analysis of 587 of the donors classified V segments as functional when productive rearrangements were above 56.7% and as segregating when the standard deviation between donors was above 5%. A statistical classification framework was built for diagnosing cytomegalovirus status from the catalog of TCR beta chain sequences. A later analysis assigned V and J genes by comparing TCR nucleotide sequences with IMGT/GENE-DB human TR gene sequences. Using the TCRdist pipeline, a later analysis assigned CDR3 sequences along with most-parsimonious VDJ recombination scenarios. In a later analysis, each TCR beta chain was defined by its CDR3 amino acid sequence together with its V-gene family, and reads without a unique V-gene family were excluded. To address suspected cross-contamination and a sequencing artifact, a later analysis removed approximately 590 highly shared, low-generation-probability nucleotide sequences. A later analysis calculated a clonal expansion index for each public chain from normalized within-repertoire ranks of inferred template counts. In a later analysis, generation probabilities were computed with a VDJ recombination model fitted to out-of-frame rearrangements, and the resulting probabilities were checked against IGoR. In a later analysis, hypergeometric tests were used to score TCR-TCR, TCR-HLA and TCR-CMV co-occurrence, with a repertoire-size bias correction applied to TCR pairs. False discovery rates were estimated in a later analysis by permuting HLA or CMV assignments 20 times. In a later analysis, co-occurring TCRs were grouped using DBSCAN, and TCRdist sequence similarity was added for clustering within HLA-allele-positive subsets. For co-occurrence clustering, repertoires with fewer than 30,000 or more than 120,000 public chains were excluded, along with about five repertoires with anomalous nucleotide sharing. TCRdb limited this immuneACCESS table to in-frame rearrangements with V and J called. A share of clones is missing; checked studies link under half to unresolved V genes, and the rest is unexplained. V, J and clone size are those of that table, while D and trimming were read from the DNA. The table of this sample itemizes tens of thousands of clones. The top ten clones comprise approximately 5.6% of the sample.

In regard to this clone: The target of this receptor is not known.

CDR1 SEHNR and CDR2 FQNEAQ were looked up in the germline V gene (reference sequence). V loses 6 bases, J loses 8 bases, and the germline ends lie 11 bases apart. The CDR3 spans 12 residues, from the cysteine through the phenylalanine. This entry keeps only the CDR3 DNA: 36 bases, framed from base 1. The sample comprised PBMCs. Recombination linked TRBV7-9 to TRBJ1-5, with no confidently assigned D gene. This sequence was found in a young man in good health and CMV-seropositive. The CDR3 region reads CASSPLREPQHF. The bases are TGTGCCAGCAGTCCTCTCCGGGAGCCCCAGCATTTT.